This record covers a single T cell receptor beta chain. Treatment of the sample: around 19 received Ad26.COV2.S at low or high dose, single or two shots; five or six received placebo; per-sample allocation not given. Specimen acquisition occurred on day 63 following the initial vaccine or placebo injection. Boston hosted the donor, who was an adult aged 18-55 years. The entry originates in a study of Ad26.COV2.S vaccination and SARS-CoV-2 variants. Study context: Once or twice, 56 days apart, Ad26.COV2.S was delivered intramuscularly.

Here immunoSEQ multiplex PCR was the method, and the copy in TCRdb shows in-frame clones only, minus some. The sample records under 550,000 clones, 80% to 95% being singletons. Per germline, CDR1 SGHNT and CDR2 YYREEE (reference sequence). V lost 4 bases and J lost 4; bases outside the gene matches: 6. This CDR3 contains 15 residues. The sample consisted of peripheral blood, taken in a trial of Ad26.COV2.S vaccine versus placebo. This receptor was obtained from a person aged 18-60 years who received the Ad26.COV2.S COVID-19 vaccine or a placebo. The chain employs TRBV5-4 and TRBJ2-7, with TRBD1 matching over 12 bases. Written as DNA, the CDR3 is TGTGCCAGCAGCCCGGGGACAGGGGGCGGGTACGAGCAGTACTTC. Its protein is CASSPGTGGGYEQYF.